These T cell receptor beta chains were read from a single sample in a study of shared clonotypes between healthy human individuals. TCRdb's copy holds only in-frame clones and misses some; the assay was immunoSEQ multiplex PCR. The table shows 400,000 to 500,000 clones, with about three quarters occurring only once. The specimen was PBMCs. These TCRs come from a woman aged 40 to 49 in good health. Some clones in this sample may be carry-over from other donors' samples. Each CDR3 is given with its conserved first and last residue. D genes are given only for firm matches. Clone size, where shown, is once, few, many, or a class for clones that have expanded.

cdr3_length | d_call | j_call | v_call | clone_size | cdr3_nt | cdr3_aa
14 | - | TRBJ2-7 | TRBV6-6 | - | TGTGCCAGCAGTTACTCGGAGGGGCCCTACGAGCAGTACTTC | CASSYSEGPYEQYF
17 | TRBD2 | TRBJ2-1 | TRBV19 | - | TGTGCCAGTAACGAGGGACTAGCGGGAGGGGCCTACAATGAGCAGTTCTTC | CASNEGLAGGAYNEQFF
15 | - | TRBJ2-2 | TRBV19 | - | TGTGCCAGTAGTAATATCCCTACGAACACCGGGGAGCTGTTTTTT | CASSNIPTNTGELFF
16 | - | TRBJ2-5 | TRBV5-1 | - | TGCGCCAGCAGCTTGGAAAATCGAAACAGGGCGGAGACCCAGTACTTC | CASSLENRNRAETQYF
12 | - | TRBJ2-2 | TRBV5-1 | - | TGCGCCAGCAGCTTGGATTCCGGGGAGCTGTTTTTT | CASSLDSGELFF
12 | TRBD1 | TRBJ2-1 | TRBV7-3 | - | TGTGCCAGCAGCTACCCAGGGGGTGAGCAGTTCTTC | CASSYPGGEQFF
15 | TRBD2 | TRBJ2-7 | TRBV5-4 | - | TGTGCCAGCAGCCCGGCGGGACTAGCTGGATACGAGCAGTACTTC | CASSPAGLAGYEQYF
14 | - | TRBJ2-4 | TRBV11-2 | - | TGTGCCAGCAGCTGGGGGAGCCCCCAAAACATTCAGTACTTC | CASSWGSPQNIQYF
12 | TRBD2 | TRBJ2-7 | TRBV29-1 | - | TGCAGCGCATCTAGCGGGAGGGTCGAGCAGTACTTC | CSASSGRVEQYF
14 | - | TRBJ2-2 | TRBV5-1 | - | TGCGCCAGCAGCTTAGAAGGGGACACCGGGGAGCTGTTTTTT | CASSLEGDTGELFF
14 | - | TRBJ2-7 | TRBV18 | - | TGTGCCAGCTCACCATTAGTCGACCGGGGCGAGCAGTACTTC | CASSPLVDRGEQYF
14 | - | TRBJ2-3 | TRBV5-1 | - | TGCGCCAGCAGCCCCTTAGGTCACGGGGAGACGCAGTATTTT | CASSPLGHGETQYF
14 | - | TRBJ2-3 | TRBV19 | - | TGTGCCAGTAGGCTTCCTGGGGCCACAGATACGCAGTATTTT | CASRLPGATDTQYF
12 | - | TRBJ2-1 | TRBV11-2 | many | TGTGCCAGCAGCCCTTGGGGCGGTATTCAGTTCTTC | CASSPWGGIQFF
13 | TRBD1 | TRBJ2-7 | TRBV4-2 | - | TGTGCCAGCAGCCTCGACAGGGCCTACGAGCAGTACTTC | CASSLDRAYEQYF
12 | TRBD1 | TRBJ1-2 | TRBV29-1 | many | TGCAGCGCTCCACAGGGGGCGTCTGGCTACACCTTC | CSAPQGASGYTF
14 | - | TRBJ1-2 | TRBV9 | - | TGTGCCAGCAGCGCCTCTGGACAGAACTATGGCTACACCTTC | CASSASGQNYGYTF
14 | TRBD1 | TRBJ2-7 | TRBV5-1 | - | TGCGCCAGCAGCTCCTCAGGGGGCTCCTACGAGCAGTACTTC | CASSSSGGSYEQYF
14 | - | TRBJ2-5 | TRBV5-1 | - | TGCGCCAGCAGCTTGGCGCAGCTCGGGGAGACCCAGTACTTC | CASSLAQLGETQYF
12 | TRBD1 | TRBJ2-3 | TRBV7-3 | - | TGTGCCAGCGGGACAGACCAAGATACGCAGTATTTT | CASGTDQDTQYF
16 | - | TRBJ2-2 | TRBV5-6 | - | TGTGCCAGCAGCTCCTATCGTTTGGGGGACACCGGGGAGCTGTTTTTT | CASSSYRLGDTGELFF
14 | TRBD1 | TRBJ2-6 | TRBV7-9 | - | TGTGCCAGCAGATCGGACAGGGCCCTTAACGTCCTGACTTTC | CASRSDRALNVLTF
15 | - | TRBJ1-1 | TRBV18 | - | TGTGCCAGCTCACCTCCAAAACTCATGAACACTGAAGCTTTCTTT | CASSPPKLMNTEAFF
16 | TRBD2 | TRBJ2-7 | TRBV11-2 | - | TGTGCCAGCAGCTTGTGGCTCGTGGGGACTACCTACGAGCAGTACTTC | CASSLWLVGTTYEQYF
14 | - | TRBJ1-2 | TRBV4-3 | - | TGCGCGACAAGAGGACTGGGGGCAGGGGTCGGCTACACCTTC | CATRGLGAGVGYTF
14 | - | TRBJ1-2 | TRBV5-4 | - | TGTGCCAGCAGGAGCCTACAGAATAACTATGGCTACACCTTC | CASRSLQNNYGYTF
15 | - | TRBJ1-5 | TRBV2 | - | TGTGCCAGCAGTGAACGGCATACGTCGGTTCAGCCCCAGCATTTT | CASSERHTSVQPQHF
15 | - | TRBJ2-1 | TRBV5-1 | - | TGCGCCAGCAGCACCGGACCCGGCTCCTACAATGAGCAGTTCTTC | CASSTGPGSYNEQFF
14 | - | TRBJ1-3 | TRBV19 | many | TGTGCCAGTAGTCCGGGGTTGGCTGGAAACACCATATATTTT | CASSPGLAGNTIYF
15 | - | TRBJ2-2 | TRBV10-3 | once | TGTGCCATCAGTGAAACCCCAGGGAACACCGGGGAGCTGTTTTTT | CAISETPGNTGELFF
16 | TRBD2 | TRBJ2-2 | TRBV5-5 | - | TGTGCCAGCAGCTTGGTTTCGACTAGCAATACCGGGGAGCTGTTTTTT | CASSLVSTSNTGELFF
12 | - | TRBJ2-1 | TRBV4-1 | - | TGCGCCAGCAGCCAAGACGGCTATGAGCAGTTCTTC | CASSQDGYEQFF
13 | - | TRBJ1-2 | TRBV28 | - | TGTGCCAGCAGTTTTGACGCAAACTATGGCTACACCTTC | CASSFDANYGYTF
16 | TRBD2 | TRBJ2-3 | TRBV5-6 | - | TGTGCCAGCAGCGCCTCTAGCGGGAGGAACACAGATACGCAGTATTTT | CASSASSGRNTDTQYF
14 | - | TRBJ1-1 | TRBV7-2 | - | TGTGCCAGCAGCTTACTTGCTGTGGACACTGAAGCTTTCTTT | CASSLLAVDTEAFF
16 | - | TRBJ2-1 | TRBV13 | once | TGTGCCAGCAGCTCCGTGGGTGGGGACTCCTACAATGAGCAGTTCTTC | CASSSVGGDSYNEQFF
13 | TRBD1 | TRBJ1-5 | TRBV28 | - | TGTGCCACCTGTCGACAGGGAAATCAGCCCCAGCATTTT | CATCRQGNQPQHF
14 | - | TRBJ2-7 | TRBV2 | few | TGTGCCAGCAGAGACAGGGACTACTCCTACGAGCAGTACTTC | CASRDRDYSYEQYF
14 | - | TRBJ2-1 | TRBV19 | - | TGTGCCAGTAGTATGGGGGCCCACAGGGTCGTGCAGTTCTTC | CASSMGAHRVVQFF
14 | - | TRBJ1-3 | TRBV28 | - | TGTGCCAGCACCCCGACCCTCTCTGGAAACACCATATATTTT | CASTPTLSGNTIYF
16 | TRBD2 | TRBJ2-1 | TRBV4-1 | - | TGCGCCAGCAGCCGCCTAGCGGGAGGACCCTACAATGAGCAGTTCTTC | CASSRLAGGPYNEQFF
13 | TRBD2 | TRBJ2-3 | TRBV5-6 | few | TGTGCCAGCAGCTCGCTAGCGGCAGATACGCAGTATTTT | CASSSLAADTQYF
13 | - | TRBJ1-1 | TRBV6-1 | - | TGTGCCAGCAGTGGAGTCGTGAACACTGAAGCTTTCTTT | CASSGVVNTEAFF
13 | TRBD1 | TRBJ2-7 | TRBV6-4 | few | TGTGCCAGCAGTGACGGACAGGGCTACGAGCAGTACTTC | CASSDGQGYEQYF
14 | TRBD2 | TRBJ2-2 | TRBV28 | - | TGTGCCACCCTAGCGGGATGGGACACCGGGGAGCTGTTTTTT | CATLAGWDTGELFF
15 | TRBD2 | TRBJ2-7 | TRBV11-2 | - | TGTGCCAGCAGCCTGGGATTGGCGGGAGCCTACGAGCAGTACTTC | CASSLGLAGAYEQYF
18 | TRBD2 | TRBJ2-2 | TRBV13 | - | TGTGCCAGCAGCGACCCGACCTCTAGCGGGAGAATAACCGGGGAGCTGTTTTTT | CASSDPTSSGRITGELFF
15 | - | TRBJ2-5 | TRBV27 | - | TGTGCCAGCAGTTTGAGTAGGGGAGGCCAAGAGACCCAGTACTTC | CASSLSRGGQETQYF
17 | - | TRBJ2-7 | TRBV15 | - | TGTGCCACCAGCAGAGACCTGTGGCAAAGGGTGTCGGGGGAGCAGTACTTC | CATSRDLWQRVSGEQYF
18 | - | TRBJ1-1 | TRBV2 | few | TGTGCCCAGCAGCCGGTCGGCAGCAACCTACGACCGAACACTGAAGCTTTCTTT | CAQQPVGSNLRPNTEAFF
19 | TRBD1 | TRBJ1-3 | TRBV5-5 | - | TGTGCCAGCACCCCCACGGACAGGGGAATTACTGGTTGGGGAAACACCATATATTTT | CASTPTDRGITGWGNTIYF
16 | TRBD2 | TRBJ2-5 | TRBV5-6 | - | TGTGCCAGCAGCTTGAAACTAGCGGGGGGATATGAGACCCAGTACTTC | CASSLKLAGGYETQYF
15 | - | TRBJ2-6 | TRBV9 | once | TGTGCCAGCAGCGCCCAGGCCTCTGGGGCCAACGTCCTGACTTTC | CASSAQASGANVLTF
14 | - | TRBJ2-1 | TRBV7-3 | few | TGTGCCAGCAGCCAGAGGGGTGCAAGGAATGAGCAGTTCTTC | CASSQRGARNEQFF
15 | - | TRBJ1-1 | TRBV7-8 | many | TGTGCCAGCAGCCCCTGGGGGGGTAGGAACACTGAAGCTTTCTTT | CASSPWGGRNTEAFF
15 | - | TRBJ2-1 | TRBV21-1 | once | TGTGCCAGCAGCAAAGGCATGAAAGCTGATGATGAGCAGTTCTTC | CASSKGMKADDEQFF
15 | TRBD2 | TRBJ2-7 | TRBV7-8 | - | TGTGCCAGCAGCCCAGGGTCGGGAGGGCCCTACGAGCAGTACTTC | CASSPGSGGPYEQYF
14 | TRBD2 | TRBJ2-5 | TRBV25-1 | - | TGTGCCAGCAGTCGGACTAGCGGGAGAGAGACCCAGTACTTC | CASSRTSGRETQYF
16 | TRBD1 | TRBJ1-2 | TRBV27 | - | TGTGCCAGCAGTTTAAGGACAGGGGAACTTGGCTATGGCTACACCTTC | CASSLRTGELGYGYTF
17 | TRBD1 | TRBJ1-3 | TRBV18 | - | TGTGCCAGCTCACCGTGGGTCAGGGGGCGCTCCGGAAACACCATATATTTT | CASSPWVRGRSGNTIYF